The 7 T cell receptor beta chains given below trace back to one sample, sequenced in a study of identifying expanded T cells in peripheral blood. The data were produced by immunoSEQ multiplex PCR, yet TCRdb's version contains in-frame clones alone and is incomplete. Found here are about 100,000 clones, over 70% of them singletons; the top ten hold about 6%. Specimen: blood. The receptors shown here come from a person aged 18 to 70 in good health.

CDR3 protein: CSARASYGYTF. The DNA for the CDR3 is TGCAGTGCTAGGGCCAGCTACGGCTACACCTTC. V usage is TRBV20-1 and J usage is TRBJ1-2, with D hard to call. Germline-derived CDR1 and CDR2 are DFQATT and SNEGSKA (reference sequence). V lost 3 bases and J 8 bases, leaving 10 bases between the germline ends. The CDR3 runs to 11 residues.

The V gene is TRBV11-2, the J gene TRBJ1-1, with D possibly matching TRBD1 (5 bases). V gave up 2 bases and J gave up 6 bases, with 13 bases separating them. Germline loops: CDR1 SGHAT, CDR2 FQNNGV. CDR3 length: 14 residues. This CDR3 is CASSLQTEDPEAFF. The DNA of the CDR3 is TGTGCCAGCAGCTTACAGACAGAGGATCCTGAAGCTTTCTTT.

This chain connects TRBV9 to TRBJ1-3; D is unresolved. CDR3 size: 14 residues. Germline V gene lookup returns CDR1 SGDLS and CDR2 YYNGEE. V gave up 4 bases and J gave up 0 bases, with 8 bases separating them. CDR3 in amino acids: CASSPEDSGNTIYF. The DNA of the CDR3 is TGTGCCAGCAGCCCCGAAGACTCTGGAAACACCATATATTTT.

The CDR3 nucleotides read TGTGCCACCAGCAGAGAGTTGGGGGGTTGGGAAAAACTGTTTTTT. Translated, it gives CATSRELGGWEKLFF. The chain is built from TRBV15 and TRBJ1-4; D possibly corresponds to TRBD1 (5 bases). The ends were cut back, 0 bases at V and 8 bases at J, with 13 bases in the middle. Germline V lookup: CDR1 LNHNV, CDR2 YYDKDF (reference sequence). The length of the CDR3 is 15 residues.

This clone has just one count. The chain links TRBV10-3 to TRBJ1-1; D ambiguous. The ends were cut back, 0 bases at V and 6 bases at J, with 17 bases in the middle. This CDR3 region has 16 residues. Germline V gene sequence: CDR1 ENHRY, CDR2 SYGVKD. CDR3 in amino acids: CAISESRRAMIAEAFF. The CDR3 nucleotides read TGTGCCATCAGTGAGTCGAGGCGGGCAATGATCGCTGAAGCTTTCTTT.

This clone was found once. The chain is built from TRBV10-3 and TRBJ2-1, with D possibly matching TRBD2 (6 bases). Per the germline V gene, CDR1 is ENHRY and CDR2 is SYGVKD. This CDR3 is 14 amino acids long. V lost 6 bases and J 9 bases, leaving 18 bases between the germline ends. The CDR3 sequence is CAISSAGRGGEQFF. In nucleotides, the CDR3 is TGTGCCATCAGCTCTGCGGGGCGGGGCGGTGAGCAGTTCTTC.

The rearrangement joins TRBV6-5 to TRBJ2-7; the match to TRBD2 covers 10 bases. The CDR3 totals 14 residues. Germline CDR1 and CDR2: MNHEY and SVGAGI. Trimming cost V 2 bases and J 4 bases; bases outside gene matches: 2. CDR3 in amino acids: CASSYKREGYEQYF. DNA of the CDR3: TGTGCCAGCAGTTACAAGCGGGAGGGGTACGAGCAGTACTTC.